Each of the 27 T cell receptor beta chains below was sequenced from the same sample in a study of blood T cell repertoires in COVID-19. The data were produced by immunoSEQ multiplex PCR, yet TCRdb's version contains in-frame clones alone and is incomplete. This sample has 200,000 to 250,000 clones, with approximately 83% found just once. Sample: PBMCs or T cells enriched from blood (not recorded which). All receptors come from a woman between 50 and 59 years old who had been exposed to COVID-19.

The V gene is TRBV19, the J gene TRBJ1-2; TRBD1 matches at 8 bases. The CDR3 loop spans 13 amino acids. The V gene's germline CDR1 is LNHDA and CDR2 SQIVND (reference sequence). CDR3 loop: CALRDRSNYGYTF. The CDR3 bases are TGTGCTTTAAGGGACAGGTCCAACTATGGCTACACCTTC.

This chain connects TRBV24-1 to TRBJ1-1; TRBD1 matches at 7 bases. Germline assignment: CDR1 KGHDR and CDR2 SFDVKD. J was trimmed by 8 bases and V by 4 bases; bases with no gene match: 3. The CDR3 has 12 amino acids. Here the CDR3 DNA reads TGTGCCACCAGTGACCTGACAGGGGAAGCTTTCTTT. It yields the protein CATSDLTGEAFF.

V usage is TRBV30 and J usage is TRBJ1-5; D remains ambiguous. Trimming left V 4 bases short and J 6 bases short, with 13 bases between. There are 13 residues in the CDR3. Germline CDR1 is GTSNPN and CDR2 is SVGIG (reference sequence). The DNA for the CDR3 is TGTGCCTGGAACCGGGGTTCGGGTCAGCCCCAGCATTTT. Protein sequence: CAWNRGSGQPQHF.

This sequence joins TRBV24-1 and TRBJ2-2; 12 bases fit TRBD2. The CDR3 sequence is 18 residues long. Germline CDR1 reads KGHDR; CDR2 reads SFDVKD. V lost 3 bases to trimming and J lost 3 bases; unmatched junction nucleotides: 7. The CDR3 sequence is CATSDQWTSGEYTGELFF. DNA for the CDR3: TGTGCCACCAGTGATCAATGGACTAGCGGGGAGTACACCGGGGAGCTGTTTTTT.

The chain employs TRBV19 and TRBJ1-5, with TRBD1 matching over 7 bases. V was clipped by 0 bases and J by 4 bases; unmatched bases: 12. Germline V lookup: CDR1 LNHDA, CDR2 SQIVND (reference sequence). This CDR3 comprises 18 residues. CDR3 coding DNA: TGTGCCAGTAGTATAGATTATGGGGCGACAGGGCCGAATCAGCCCCAGCATTTT. As protein: CASSIDYGATGPNQPQHF.

V usage is TRBV2 and J usage is TRBJ1-1, with TRBD1 matching 7 bases. The CDR3 runs 14 residues. Per germline, CDR1 SNHLY and CDR2 FYNNEI. V shed 6 bases and J 4 bases; nucleotides not matched to a gene: 8. CDR3 bases: TGTGCCAGCAGCCCACAGGGGCCGTTCACTGAAGCTTTCTTT. Translated: CASSPQGPFTEAFF.

CDR3 in DNA: TGTGCCACCAGTGATGAAGCGGGGGGGCACAATGAGCAGTTCTTC. As protein: CATSDEAGGHNEQFF. The gene calls are TRBV24-1 and TRBJ2-1; 10 bases map to TRBD2. Losses at the gene ends were 3 bases for V and 5 bases for J; bases not matched to a gene: 3. Germline V CDR1 and CDR2: KGHDR, SFDVKD. This CDR3 is built from 15 residues.

The chain couples TRBV6-2 or TRBV6-3 to TRBJ2-1; D perhaps matches TRBD2 (5 bases). Trimming removed 0 bases at V and 9 bases at J, with 18 bases between. Germline CDR1 and CDR2: MNHEY and SVGEGT. The CDR3 has 16 amino acids. CDR3 sequence reads: CASSYSQRRPSGEQFF. The CDR3 coding sequence is TGTGCCAGCAGTTACTCCCAGCGGCGGCCCAGTGGTGAGCAGTTCTTC.

The rearrangement joins TRBV10-2 to TRBJ2-4, with D possibly being TRBD1 (7 bases). The CDR3 consists of 15 residues. Per germline, CDR1 WSHSY and CDR2 SAAADI. Deletions cut 6 bases from V and 7 bases from J, with 19 bases between. The CDR3 protein is CASSAGGAGGNIQYF. In nucleotides, the CDR3 is TGCGCCAGCAGCGCTGGGGGCGCAGGGGGGAACATTCAGTACTTC.

V gene TRBV4-1 combines with J gene TRBJ2-1, with 11 bases fitting TRBD2. V shed 4 bases, J shed 4 bases, and the junction held 3 bases outside the gene matches. Germline V gives CDR1 MGHRA, CDR2 YSYEKL. This CDR3 has 15 residues. CDR3 DNA sequence: TGCGCCAGCAGCCTTCTAGCGGGGGGATACAATGAGCAGTTCTTC. Protein sequence: CASSLLAGGYNEQFF.

CDR3 DNA: TGTGCCAGCAGTTACGGGTTGGAGACTGAAGCTTTCTTT. This gives the protein CASSYGLETEAFF. The rearrangement joins TRBV6-5 to TRBJ1-1; D ambiguous. CDR1 and CDR2 (germline): MNHEY, SVGAGI. Trimming shortened V by 2 bases and J by 5 bases, and 9 bases separated the two germline ends. This CDR3 region has 13 residues.

This clone was counted between two and nine times. The chain uses TRBV5-5 and TRBJ2-2, with no clear D. Germline-derived CDR1 and CDR2 are SGHKS and YYEKEE (reference sequence). The CDR3 extends over 14 amino acids. V lost 0 bases to trimming and J lost 2 bases, with 5 bases between them. Written as DNA, the CDR3 is TGTGCCAGCAGCTTGGTGTATAACACCGGGGAGCTGTTTTTT. It yields the protein CASSLVYNTGELFF.

The rearrangement links TRBV9 to TRBJ2-5, with 10 bases matching TRBD2. Germline CDR1 reads SGDLS; CDR2 reads YYNGEE. The CDR3 is 15 residues long. The J segment lost 4 bases and the V segment lost 0 bases, leaving 3 bases of the junction unmatched. Here the CDR3 reads CASSVEAGGPETQYF. The CDR3 region has the DNA TGTGCCAGCAGCGTAGAAGCGGGGGGGCCAGAGACCCAGTACTTC.

The chain recombines TRBV7-2 with TRBJ2-5; the match to TRBD1 covers 7 bases. V was clipped by 5 bases and J by 2 bases; unmatched bases: 11. The CDR3 runs to 16 residues. In germline, CDR1 is SGHTA, CDR2 FQGNSA. Here the CDR3 DNA reads TGTGCCAGCAGCACACTCGGGACAGCGCCACAAGAGACCCAGTACTTC. This encodes CASSTLGTAPQETQYF. Supplemented by reference TRBV7-2 and TRBJ2-5, the full variable domain reads GAGVSQSPSNKVTEKGKDVELRCDPISGHTALYWYRQSLGQGLEFLIYFQGNSAPDKSGLPSDRFSAERTGGSVSTLTIQRTQQEDSAVYLCASSTLGTAPQETQYFGPGTRLLVL.

This clone was seen many times. The CDR3 spells CATSDFLGLKRKLFF. The CDR3 region has the DNA TGTGCCACCAGTGATTTTTTGGGGCTGAAGAGGAAACTGTTTTTT. The rearrangement uses TRBV24-1 and TRBJ1-4, with D tentatively TRBD1 (5 bases). The CDR3 runs 15 residues. With 1 base removed from V and 11 bases from J, the gap between germline ends came to 16 bases. CDR1 is KGHDR, CDR2 SFDVKD, per germline.

The rearrangement uses TRBV24-1 and TRBJ2-1; 7 positions match TRBD1. The junction had 7 bases not matched to a gene; V was cut back by 4 bases and J by 2 bases. The CDR3 covers 16 residues. Germline V CDR1 and CDR2: KGHDR, SFDVKD. For the CDR3, the DNA is TGTGCCACCAGTGACTGGGACAGTACGACCTACAATGAGCAGTTCTTC. Protein sequence: CATSDWDSTTYNEQFF.

The rearrangement links TRBV10-2 to TRBJ1-1; no clear D gene. Germline CDR1 and CDR2: WSHSY and SAAADI. This CDR3 is 14 amino acids long. Trimming pared 1 base from V and 1 base from J, leaving 7 bases between. The CDR3 reads CASSEYTENTEAFF. The DNA of the CDR3 is TGCGCCAGCAGTGAGTATACAGAGAACACTGAAGCTTTCTTT.

The CDR3 DNA reads as TGTGCCAGCAGCCAGGGGGGACAGGCTAACTATGGCTACACCTTC. Its translation is CASSQGGQANYGYTF. The rearrangement uses TRBV4-2 and TRBJ1-2; 8 nucleotides agree with TRBD1. Trimming removed 3 bases from V and 0 bases from J; junction bases left unmatched: 3. The CDR3 extends over 15 amino acids. Germline CDR1 is LGHNA and CDR2 is YNFKEQ.

This clone showed up just a few times. This CDR3 is also generated by other DNA sequences in the sample. The CDR3 nucleotides read TGTGCCAGCAGTTCGGGTGCTGGCTACACCTTC. Protein sequence: CASSSGAGYTF. J is TRBJ1-2 and V is TRBV25-1, with D unclear. The CDR3 covers 11 residues. Trimming took off 5 bases at V and 7 bases at J, with 8 bases between the two ends. Germline values: CDR1 MGHDK, CDR2 SYGVNS.

The rearrangement links TRBV3-1 (or the pseudogene TRBV3-2) to TRBJ1-6; tentative D call: TRBD1 (5 bases). The CDR3 runs to 16 residues. Germline CDR1 and CDR2: LGHDT and YNNKEL (reference sequence). V lost 0 bases, J lost 10 bases, and 16 bases lay in between. DNA for the CDR3: TGTGCCAGCAGCCAAGATCAAATGAGGGGAGGCTCACCCCTCCACTTT. Translated: CASSQDQMRGGSPLHF.

The chain joins TRBV27 to TRBJ1-1, with 8 bases that match TRBD1. The CDR3 consists of 15 residues. V lost 5 bases, J lost 6 bases, and 11 bases stayed unmatched. Germline CDR1 and CDR2: MNHEY and SMNVEV (reference sequence). As DNA, the CDR3 is TGTGCCAGCAGTCCGTACAGGGGGGCAAGTGCTGAAGCTTTCTTT. Translating it yields CASSPYRGASAEAFF.

This clone was counted a single time. In DNA, the CDR3 is TGTGCCAGCAGCCAAGACCGGAGGGGAAACACCATATATTTT. Its protein is CASSQDRRGNTIYF. The V gene is TRBV3-1 (or the pseudogene TRBV3-2), the J gene TRBJ1-3; no clear D gene. Trimming stripped 0 bases from V and 4 bases from J, with 7 bases between. The CDR3 spans 14 residues. Germline V gene sequence: CDR1 LGHDT, CDR2 YNNKEL (reference sequence).

CDR3 DNA: TGTGCCAGCAGCGTAGCCCCGGTGGGGCGGCCCCTCCACTTT. It codes for CASSVAPVGRPLHF. The rearrangement uses TRBV9 and TRBJ1-6; weak D call: TRBD1 (5 bases). CDR1 is SGDLS and CDR2 is YYNGEE in the germline V gene. V lost 0 bases to trimming and J lost 13 bases, with 14 bases between them. The CDR3 contains 14 residues.

This clone was picked up one time. The chain carries TRBV6-5 and TRBJ1-6, with TRBD1 matching over 7 bases. Per the germline V gene, CDR1 is MNHEY and CDR2 is SVGAGI. This CDR3 contains 15 residues. The J segment lost 12 bases and the V segment lost 2 bases, leaving 10 bases of the junction unmatched. The CDR3 nucleotides are TGTGCCAGCAGTTACCTAGGGACAGCCGGAGGACCCCTCCACTTT. Its translation: CASSYLGTAGGPLHF.

This clone appeared a few times. The rearrangement joins TRBV5-1 to TRBJ1-2, with TRBD1 identical over 10 bases. The germline gives CDR1 SGHRS, CDR2 YFSETQ. With 4 bases clipped from V and 2 bases from J, the junction kept 17 bases outside the gene matches. This CDR3 contains 19 residues. The CDR3 DNA sequence: TGCGCCAGCAGCCCTCACGCTGGGACAGGGGTGGCCCTGAACTATGGCTACACCTTC. Amino acids: CASSPHAGTGVALNYGYTF.

The chain combines TRBV15 with TRBJ1-5; 9 nucleotides agree with TRBD1. V trimming: 0 bases; J trimming: 3 bases; junction bases outside the gene matches: 9. This CDR3 has 18 amino acids. From germline, CDR1 is LNHNV and CDR2 YYDKDF (reference sequence). The CDR3, as DNA: TGTGCCACCAGCAGAGAGCCCTTGGGACAGGGATACAATCAGCCCCAGCATTTT. Residues: CATSREPLGQGYNQPQHF. The complete variable domain, with remaining parts taken from reference TRBV15 and TRBJ1-5, reads DAMVIQNPRYQVTQFGKPVTLSCSQTLNHNVMYWYQQKSSQAPKLLFHYYDKDFNNEADTPDNFQSRRPNTSFCFLDIRSPGLGDTAMYLCATSREPLGQGYNQPQHFGDGTRLSIL.

V usage is TRBV28 and J usage is TRBJ1-3; D remains unclear. V lost 6 bases and J lost 3, with 12 bases in between. Germline V gives CDR1 MDHEN, CDR2 SYDVKM. This CDR3 has 14 residues. The DNA for the CDR3 is TGTGCCAGCAGGATGGGGAGCGTTGGAAACACCATATATTTT. As protein: CASRMGSVGNTIYF.